This TCR beta chain stems from a study of response to subunit inactivated influenza vaccine. Germline loops: CDR1 KGHDR, CDR2 SFDVKD. V lost 0 bases, J lost 7 bases, and 5 bases stayed unmatched. The CDR3 totals 16 residues. This clonotype came up many times. One entry per CDR3 protein results from TCRdb running MiXCR on the RT-PCR reads. Among about 160,000 distinct CDR3 sequences listed, roughly 10% were seen once. This sequence originates from a man aged 50 to 75 who received an inactivated influenza vaccine. The V gene is TRBV24-1, the J gene TRBJ2-1; 10 bases are a match to TRBD2. The source was CD8+ T cells sorted from PBMCs, collected less than 30 months after vaccination. CDR3 residues: CATSDLGSGRVNEQFF. The CDR3 DNA follows: TGTGCCACCAGTGATTTGGGCAGCGGGAGGGTAAATGAGCAGTTCTTC.